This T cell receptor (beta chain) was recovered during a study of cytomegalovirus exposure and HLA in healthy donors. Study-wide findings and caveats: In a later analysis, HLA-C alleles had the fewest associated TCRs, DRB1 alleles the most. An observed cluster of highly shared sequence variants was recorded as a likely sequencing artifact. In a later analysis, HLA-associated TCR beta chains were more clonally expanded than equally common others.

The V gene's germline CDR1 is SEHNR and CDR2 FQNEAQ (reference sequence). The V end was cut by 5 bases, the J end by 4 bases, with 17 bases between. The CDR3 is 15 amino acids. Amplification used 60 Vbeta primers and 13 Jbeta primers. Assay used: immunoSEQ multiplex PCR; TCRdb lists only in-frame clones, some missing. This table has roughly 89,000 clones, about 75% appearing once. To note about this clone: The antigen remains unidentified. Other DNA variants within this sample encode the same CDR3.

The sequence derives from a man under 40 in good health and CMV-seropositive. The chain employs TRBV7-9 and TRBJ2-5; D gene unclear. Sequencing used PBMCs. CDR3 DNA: TGTGCCAGCAGCCCAACCCTTCGGGTGGGAGAGACCCAGTACTTC. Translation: CASSPTLRVGETQYF.